This TCR beta chain originates from a study of blood T cell repertoires in COVID-19. On the study more broadly: From T cells, B-cell-depleted T cells, or PBMCs came the material, which was cDNA or gDNA.

Germline-derived CDR1 and CDR2 are DFQATT and SNEGSKA (reference sequence). CDR3 length: 14 residues. With V trimmed by 3 bases and J by 0 bases, 3 bases remained unmatched. Per the study methods: Reference gene primer amplification in the assay estimated nucleated cell counts. Sequenced by immunoSEQ multiplex PCR; TCRdb stores in-frame clones only, minus some. V and J calls and clone size come straight from that table; D and trimming were deduced from the DNA. The sample contains about 250,000 clones, around nine tenths of which appear only once. Seattle-derived patients entered the study during active infection and were followed longitudinally.

This TCR was sampled from a man aged 25 to 40 with COVID-19, enrolled during active disease. This chain links TRBV20-1 with TRBJ2-7, with 9 bases identical to TRBD2. The sequenced material came from peripheral blood. This CDR3 reads CSASGTSFSYEQYF. In nucleotides, the CDR3 is TGCAGTGCTAGTGGGACTAGCTTCTCCTACGAGCAGTACTTC.